The 10 T cell receptor beta chains below come from one sample, sequenced in a study of CD8 T cells in ankylosing spondylitis. TCRdb reprocessed the 5' RACE reads with MiXCR, giving one entry per CDR3 protein. This table has 110,000 to 150,000 distinct CDR3 sequences, 7.5% to 9.5% appearing once. Material: synovial fluid, either unsorted or a sorted T cell fraction (not recorded which). These receptor sequences come from a male donor with ankylosing spondylitis.

This clonotype was recorded many times. V usage is TRBV7-9 and J usage is TRBJ2-3, with D unresolved. The CDR3 is made up of 16 amino acids. CDR1 and CDR2 (germline): SEHNR, FQNEAQ (reference sequence). Trimming shortened V by 1 base and J by 4 bases, and 15 bases separated the two germline ends. The CDR3 protein is CASSLGLQNIADTQYF. CDR3 coding DNA: TGTGCCAGCAGCTTAGGTCTACAGAATATTGCAGATACGCAGTATTTT.

This clonotype has ten or more counts. The gene calls are TRBV7-2 and TRBJ1-6; the D is unclear. Germline loops: CDR1 SGHTA, CDR2 FQGNSA. Trimming removed 1 base from V and 4 bases from J, with 8 bases in between. There are 15 residues in the CDR3. As DNA, the CDR3 is TGTGCCAGCAGCTTAGGGAGCGCTTATAATTCACCCCTCCACTTT. Residues: CASSLGSAYNSPLHF.

This clonotype has a count of ten or more. The chain links TRBV2 to TRBJ2-3; D may match TRBD1 or TRBD2 (5 bases each). Germline V gene data show CDR1 as SNHLY and CDR2 as FYNNEI. The CDR3 extends over 12 amino acids. Between the trimmed V and J ends, which lost 6 bases and 4 bases, there was a span of 8 bases. The CDR3 loop is CASRLGADTQYF. CDR3 sequence (DNA): TGTGCCAGCAGGCTGGGGGCAGATACGCAGTATTTT.

This clonotype was seen repeatedly, ten times or more. V and J are TRBV7-2 and TRBJ1-5; a possible D gene is TRBD1 (5 bases). The germline V gene has CDR1 SGHTA and CDR2 FQGNSA. V dropped 4 bases and J dropped 6 bases, with 16 bases sitting between them. This CDR3 spans 15 amino acids. CDR3 protein: CASSSGTREAQPQHF. The CDR3 DNA follows: TGTGCCAGCAGCTCCGGGACCCGGGAGGCTCAGCCCCAGCATTTT.

This clonotype was observed at least ten times. V gene TRBV5-1 combines with J gene TRBJ1-1; 8 nucleotides agree with TRBD1. The V and J ends lost 5 bases and 5 bases, in that order; junction bases with no gene match: 8. Germline V gives CDR1 SGHRS, CDR2 YFSETQ. This CDR3 is 14 amino acids long. The CDR3 nucleotides are TGCGCCAGCAGGGATCAGGGGGCGTTGACTGAAGCTTTCTTT. This translates into CASRDQGALTEAFF.

This chain uses TRBV20-1 with TRBJ1-1; D gene uncertain. CDR3 length: 12 amino acids. The ends were cut back, 5 bases at V and 1 base at J, with 8 bases in the middle. Germline CDR1 and CDR2: DFQATT and SNEGSKA (reference sequence). CDR3: CSAAPWNTEAFF. CDR3 sequence (DNA): TGCAGTGCTGCCCCATGGAACACTGAAGCTTTCTTT.

This clonotype was counted a few times. V is TRBV28 and J is TRBJ1-5; D is ambiguous. The CDR3 runs to 16 residues. V was pared by 2 bases and J by 3 bases, with 14 bases between. Germline CDR1 MDHEN, CDR2 SYDVKM. CDR3 protein: CASSLIRQFTNQPQHF. CDR3 DNA: TGTGCCAGCAGTTTAATTCGGCAGTTCACCAATCAGCCCCAGCATTTT.

At least ten counts were recorded for this clonotype. J is TRBJ1-6 and V is TRBV5-6; no clear D gene. The CDR3 loop spans 13 amino acids. Germline values: CDR1 SGHDT, CDR2 YYEEEE. Deletions cut 0 bases from V and 8 bases from J, with 6 bases between. The CDR3 nucleotides read TGTGCCAGCAGCTTGGAGCGTTATTCACCCCTCCACTTT. Translation gives CASSLERYSPLHF.

V and J are TRBV7-9 and TRBJ1-1, with D unresolved. CDR1 and CDR2 (germline): SEHNR, FQNEAQ (reference sequence). CDR3 length: 16 residues. V lost 5 bases and J 6 bases, leaving 22 bases between the germline ends. In nucleotides, the CDR3 is TGTGCCAGCAGCCCAAATCGTTGGACCTCTTTATCTGAAGCTTTCTTT. Its protein is CASSPNRWTSLSEAFF.

The CDR3 sequence: CASSSGRALRETQYF. The CDR3 DNA reads as TGTGCCAGCAGCTCAGGCCGCGCCCTACGAGAGACCCAGTACTTC. The J gene is TRBJ2-5, the V gene TRBV5-4; D is ambiguous. The CDR3 runs 15 residues. The germline V gene encodes CDR1 SGHNT and CDR2 YYREEE (reference sequence). V was shortened by 3 bases and J by 4 bases, with 16 bases between the two germline ends.